This T cell receptor beta chain was documented in a study of blood T cell repertoires in COVID-19. Background on the study: Samples representing acute and convalescent COVID-19 were sourced from the United States, Italy and Spain.

Profiling relied on immunoSEQ multiplex PCR, and the TCRdb table lists in-frame clones only, not all of them. The sample lists fewer than 150,000 clones, approximately 80% seen once, with under 10% in the top ten. This CDR3 is built from 15 residues. Germline trimming cut 4 bases from V and 1 base from J; bases unmatched to any gene: 7. Germline V gene sequence: CDR1 SGDLS, CDR2 YYNGEE. The chain joins TRBV9 to TRBJ2-5; 7 bases fit TRBD2. The sample taken for sequencing was peripheral blood. The receptor was derived from an elderly woman in a cohort sampled during active or convalescent COVID-19. The CDR3 loop is CASSPRLALQETQYF. CDR3 nucleotides: TGTGCCAGCAGCCCACGACTAGCCCTCCAAGAGACCCAGTACTTC.